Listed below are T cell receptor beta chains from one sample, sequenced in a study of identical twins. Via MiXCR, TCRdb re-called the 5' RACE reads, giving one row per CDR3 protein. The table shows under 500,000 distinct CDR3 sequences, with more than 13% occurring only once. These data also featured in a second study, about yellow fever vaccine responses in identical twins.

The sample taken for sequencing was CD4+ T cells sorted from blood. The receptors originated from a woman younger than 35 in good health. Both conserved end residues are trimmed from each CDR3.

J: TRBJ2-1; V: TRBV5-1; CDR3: ASSLGSGPGHEQF
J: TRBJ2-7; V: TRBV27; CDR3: ASRSVDRDNEQY
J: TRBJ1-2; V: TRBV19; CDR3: ASSPSTGLHGYT
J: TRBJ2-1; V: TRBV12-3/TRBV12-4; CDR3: ASTIGSGLAGGVEQF
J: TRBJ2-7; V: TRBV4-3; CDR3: ASSQESAYEQY
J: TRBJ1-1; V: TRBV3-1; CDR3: ASSHQPGNTEAF
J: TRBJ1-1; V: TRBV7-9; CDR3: ASSLLPPEAF
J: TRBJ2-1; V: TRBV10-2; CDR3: ASSESRGEQF
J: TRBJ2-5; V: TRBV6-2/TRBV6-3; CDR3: ASSYAALAETQY
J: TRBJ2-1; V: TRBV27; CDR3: ASSLQGKRGAYNEQF
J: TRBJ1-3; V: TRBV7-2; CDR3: ASSLDGAGNTIY
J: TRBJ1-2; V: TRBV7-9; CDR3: ASRLVTGEDTTHGYT
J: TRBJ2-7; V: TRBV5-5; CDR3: ASSLVSWTGGEQY
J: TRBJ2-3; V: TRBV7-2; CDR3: ASSLAPGPDTQY
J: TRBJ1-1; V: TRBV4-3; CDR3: ASSRNRDFEAF
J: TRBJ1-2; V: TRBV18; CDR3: ASSRTGTGESGYT
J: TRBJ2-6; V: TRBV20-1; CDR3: SAAPPPGANVLT
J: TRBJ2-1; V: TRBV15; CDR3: ATSRDFEGPLWF
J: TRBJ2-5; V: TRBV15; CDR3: ATTPGVAEGETQY
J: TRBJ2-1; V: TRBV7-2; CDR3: ASSLGLAVSDEQF
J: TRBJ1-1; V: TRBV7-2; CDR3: ASSLVSAF
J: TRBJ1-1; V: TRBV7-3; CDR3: ASSPGGGLNTEAF
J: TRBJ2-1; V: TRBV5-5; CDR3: ASSLGVGVEQF
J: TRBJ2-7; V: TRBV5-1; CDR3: ASSYRSTRDRVTEQY
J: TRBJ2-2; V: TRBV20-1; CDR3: SARGDSITGELF
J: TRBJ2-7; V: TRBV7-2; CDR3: ASSSRDVRGEQY
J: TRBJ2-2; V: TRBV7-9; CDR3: ASSRGQGNTGELF
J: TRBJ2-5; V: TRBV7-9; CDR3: ASLPPGQLQETQY
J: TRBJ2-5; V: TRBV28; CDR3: ASSYRETQY
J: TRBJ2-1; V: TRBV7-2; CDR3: ASSRETGYNEQF
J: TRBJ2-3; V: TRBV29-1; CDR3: SAGTSGRIPDTQY
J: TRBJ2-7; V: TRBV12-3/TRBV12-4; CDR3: ASSQRTSGNHEQY
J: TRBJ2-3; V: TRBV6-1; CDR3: ASKLAGVTDTQY
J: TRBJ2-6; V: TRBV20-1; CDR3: LAGAGANVLT
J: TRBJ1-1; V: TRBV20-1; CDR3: SASGQIEAF
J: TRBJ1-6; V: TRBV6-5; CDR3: ASSYSWKNDSPLH
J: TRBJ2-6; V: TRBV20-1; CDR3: SAHRLSGANVLT
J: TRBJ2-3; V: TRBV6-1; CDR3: ASGGTSGGTDTQY
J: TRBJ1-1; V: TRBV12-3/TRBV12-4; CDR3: ASSSQIMNTEAF
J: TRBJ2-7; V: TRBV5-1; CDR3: ASSFDRGTSGRAIYEQY
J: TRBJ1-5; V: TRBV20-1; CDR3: SASRQGGQPQH
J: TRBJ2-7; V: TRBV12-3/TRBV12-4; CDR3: ASSAYEQY
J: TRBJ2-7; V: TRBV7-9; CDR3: ASSESGAYEQY
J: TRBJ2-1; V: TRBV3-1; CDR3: ASTPSATQRNEQF
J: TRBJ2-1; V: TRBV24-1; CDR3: ATSEAGWYNEQF
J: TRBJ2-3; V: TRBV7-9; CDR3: ASSPRRQSTDTQY
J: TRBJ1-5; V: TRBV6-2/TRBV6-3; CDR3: ASSSSSPLGLLAQH
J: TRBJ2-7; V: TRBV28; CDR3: ASSYGGGSYEQY
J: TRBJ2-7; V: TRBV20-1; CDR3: SARDPPDWGRSYEQY
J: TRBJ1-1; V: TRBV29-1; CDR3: SAEWQNTEAF
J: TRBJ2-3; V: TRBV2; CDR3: ASSLLLAFSTDTQY
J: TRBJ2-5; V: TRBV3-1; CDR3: ASSPHGRVTLEGGLETQY
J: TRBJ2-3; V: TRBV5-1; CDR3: ASSRISERGPVRTDTQY
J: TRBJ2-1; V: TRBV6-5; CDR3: ASSYGGAGNNEQF
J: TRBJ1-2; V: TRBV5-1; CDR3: ASSFETGSYGYT
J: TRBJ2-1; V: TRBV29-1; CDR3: SAGQGGYNEQF
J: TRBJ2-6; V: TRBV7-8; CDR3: ASSRVKAGANVLT